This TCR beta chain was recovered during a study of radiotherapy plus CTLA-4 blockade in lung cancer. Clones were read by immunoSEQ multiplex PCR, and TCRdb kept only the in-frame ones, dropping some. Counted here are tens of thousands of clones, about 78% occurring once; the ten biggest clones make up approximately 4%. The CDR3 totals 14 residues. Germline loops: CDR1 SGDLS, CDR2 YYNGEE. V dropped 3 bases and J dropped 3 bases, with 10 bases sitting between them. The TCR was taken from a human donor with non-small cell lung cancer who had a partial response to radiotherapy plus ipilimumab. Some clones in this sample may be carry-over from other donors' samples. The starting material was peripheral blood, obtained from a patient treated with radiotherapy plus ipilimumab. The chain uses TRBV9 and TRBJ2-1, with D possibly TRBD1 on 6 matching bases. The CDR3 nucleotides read TGTGCCAGCAGCGCCAGGGGAGACTACAATGAGCAGTTCTTC. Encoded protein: CASSARGDYNEQFF. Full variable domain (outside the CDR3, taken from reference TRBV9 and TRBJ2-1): DSGVTQTPKHLITATGQRVTLRCSPRSGDLSVYWYQQSLDQGLQFLIQYYNGEERAKGNILERFSAQQFPDLHSELNLSSLELGDSALYFCASSARGDYNEQFFGPGTRLTVL.